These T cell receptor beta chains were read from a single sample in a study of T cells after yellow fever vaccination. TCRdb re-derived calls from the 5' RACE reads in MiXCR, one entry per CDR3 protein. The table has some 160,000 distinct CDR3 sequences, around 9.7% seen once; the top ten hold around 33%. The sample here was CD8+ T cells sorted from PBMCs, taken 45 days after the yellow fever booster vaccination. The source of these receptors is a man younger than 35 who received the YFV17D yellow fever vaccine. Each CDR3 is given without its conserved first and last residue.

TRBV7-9,ASNRMGTEAF
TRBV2,ASSEMRAAPQETQY
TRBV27,ASSFDGHHTEAF
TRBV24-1,ATSDLRSGNTIY
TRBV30,AWSRGQSTDTQY
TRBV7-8,ASSHTSGGTTGELF
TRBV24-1,ATSDLQQGETQY
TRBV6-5,ASRGTGELF
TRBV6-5,ASSYRRMNTEAF
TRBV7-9,ASSPNHGNEQF
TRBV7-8,ASSPREPIYEQY
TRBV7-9,ASSNTGLNTGELF
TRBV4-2,ASSQVGGDRTDTQY
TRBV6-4,ASSEGPTGAGTDTQY
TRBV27,ASSTFASDTQY
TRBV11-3,ASSFGPDRVGSGELF
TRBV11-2,ASSRSVAGVTGELF
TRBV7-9,ASSTRDRGISGNTIY
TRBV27,ASSPRLAQETQY
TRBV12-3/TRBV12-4,ASSFGTSYNSPLH
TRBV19,ASRGRGTSYNEQF
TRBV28,ASMQRGGIKETQY
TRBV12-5,ASGSRSENTEAF